One TCR beta chain is described in this entry. In its sample, this clonotype was seen a few times. It has no known antigen specificity. Base qualities are missing; no much larger clone stands one base away. The TCR beta CDR3 regions were amplified from RNA transcripts. The TCR CDR3 was subjected to a first round of RT-PCR using the HTBI primer set and the Qiagen OneStep RT-PCR kit. A second multiplex PCR round built the libraries, followed by size selection and purification. Sequencing of the libraries was done on an Illumina HiSeq2000 using paired-end 100 bp reads. Regarding the original processing steps: SOAPnuke was used to process the raw data, with reads discarded if the reads contained adapters or uncalled bases, had a mean Phred below 15, or lacked an exact constant-primer or identifier match. High-quality paired reads were merged using COPE v1.2.5, and each unique nucleotide sequence was defined as a clonotype. Clonotypes were aligned to IMGT TRBV, TRBD and TRBJ reference segments using MiTCR v1.1. Analysis was restricted to V-J combinations with a frequency above 0.0001, which covered roughly 99% of repertoires. A TCS score was defined as the ratio of F50 (clonal expansion) to E x V (chaos), with BLOSUM62-based TCRdist applied between CDR3 peptides within each V-J. Welch's t-statistics and random forest reduced 500 to 550 V-J features to 13, which were used in a naive Bayes classifier (R e1071). In-frame beta chains were kept once TCRdb had trimmed the public reads at Q25 with fastp and called clones with MiXCR. Merged by CDR3 protein, the rows form single entries marked with the most common genes and DNA. In this record, the V and J calls reflect TCRdb's handling and not the investigators' own analysis. The sample yields fewer than 600,000 distinct CDR3 sequences; about an eighth were counted once. The ten most abundant clones make up around 17% of the sample.

The sample is drawn from a study of T cells in Graves' hyperthyroidism and ophthalmopathy (dated by TCRdb to between 2017 and 2020). Regarding the complete study: Peripheral blood samples were taken at initial diagnosis, before any treatment was given. According to the paper, TCR Vbeta CDR3 sequencing was carried out on 135 peripheral blood samples, which came from under 50 ophthalmopathy, 75 to 80 hyperthyroidism and about 17 progressor patients. An independent validation cohort of 18 to 20 hyperthyroidism patients and 17 patients who later progressed to ophthalmopathy tested prospective prediction of ophthalmopathy. To identify TCR V-J signatures that set the groups apart, the researchers used a discovery cohort of 90 to 100 patients, made up of approximately 43 with Graves' ophthalmopathy and about 60 with stable Graves' hyperthyroidism. Thyroid tissue and blood T-cell repertoires from over 5 Graves' hyperthyroidism patients were also compared in the study. For training and testing, the roughly 93 patients in the discovery cohort were randomly divided in a 7:3 ratio. Following sampling, methimazole starting at 30 mg daily was given to hyperthyroidism patients, and high-dose intravenous methylprednisolone was given to ophthalmopathy patients.

Trimming takes 7 bases from V and 5 bases from J, and the germline ends sit 18 bases apart. The germline V gene encodes CDR1 SGHRS and CDR2 YFSETQ. The CDR3 has 14 amino acids, counting the end cysteine and phenylalanine. The kept DNA is CDR3 alone, 42 bases in frame from the first base. The paper's findings and limits, for the study overall: Blood samples also contained most of the expanded thyroid clonotypes (frequency above 0.001), which suggests that blood repertoires may reflect thyroid immune responses. No statistical method was used to set the sample size in advance, and investigators knew the group allocation. During validation, the model predicted progression to ophthalmopathy a median of about 6.5 months ahead of onset, with 60% to 71% sensitivity and 72% to 80% specificity. A 13 V-J signature model separated ophthalmopathy from stable hyperthyroidism, with approximately 86% sensitivity and roughly 82% specificity in cross-validation and 80%/75% in testing.

Graves' hyperthyroidism was defined as stable when no progression to ophthalmopathy occurred over 18 months of follow-up. Hyperthyroidism patients were aged 18 to 65 years and newly diagnosed, with disease duration of less than 2 months. Exclusion was applied to patients with uncontrolled infections, other autoimmune diseases, pregnancy or lactation. Clinical symptoms, serum thyroxine and TRAb, thyroid ultrasound, and orbital computed tomography formed the basis for the diagnoses. Ficoll-Paque density gradient centrifugation was used to isolate PBMCs from about 9.4 ml of fresh peripheral blood. Total RNA was extracted using Trizol reagent, and RNA quality was assessed on an Agilent 2100 Bioanalyzer.

The chain is encoded by TRBV5-1 joined to TRBJ2-5; the D gene is possibly TRBD2, with 6 bases matching. Sequencing was done on a sample of blood. The origin of this receptor is a young woman with Graves' hyperthyroidism. The CDR3 corresponds to CASASSALRETQYF. In nucleotides, the sequence is TGCGCCAGCGCCTCTAGCGCATTACGGGAGACCCAGTACTTC.